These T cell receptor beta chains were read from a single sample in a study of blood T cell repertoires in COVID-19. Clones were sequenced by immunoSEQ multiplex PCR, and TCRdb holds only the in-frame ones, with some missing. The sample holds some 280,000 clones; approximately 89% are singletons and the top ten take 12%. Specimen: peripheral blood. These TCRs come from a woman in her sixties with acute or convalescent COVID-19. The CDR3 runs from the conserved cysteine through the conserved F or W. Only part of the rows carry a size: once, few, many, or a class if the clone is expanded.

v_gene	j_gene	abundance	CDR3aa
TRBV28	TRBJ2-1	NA	CASSLAPDNEQFF
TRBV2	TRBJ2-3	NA	CASSGGTSLVTQYF
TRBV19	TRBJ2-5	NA	CASSIGPGDQETQYF
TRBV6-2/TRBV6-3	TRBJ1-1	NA	CASSLTDFNTEAFF
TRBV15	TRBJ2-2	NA	CATSLGGGAGELFF
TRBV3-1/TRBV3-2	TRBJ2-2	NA	CASSPLAGGTGELFF
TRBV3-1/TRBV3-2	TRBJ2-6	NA	CASSLVGGQGFGANVLTF
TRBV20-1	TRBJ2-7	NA	CSASFSGRLAGVGEQYF
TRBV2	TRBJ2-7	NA	CASSDRAEQYF
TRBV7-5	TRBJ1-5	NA	CVRSSGTGKYSNQPQHF
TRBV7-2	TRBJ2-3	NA	CASSLGWAGTDTQYF
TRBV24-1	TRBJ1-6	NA	CATSAGSYNSPLHF
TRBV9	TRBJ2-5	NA	CASTPSGQPEETQYF
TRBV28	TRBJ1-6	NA	CASILSGTGVNSPLHF
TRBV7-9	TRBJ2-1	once	CASSLGAGGYNEQFF
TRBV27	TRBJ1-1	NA	CASRGGYTEAFF